This T cell receptor beta chain originates from a study of blood T cell repertoires in COVID-19. Looking at the study overall: Researchers got acute and convalescent COVID-19 samples from the United States, Italy and Spain. PBMCs, B-cell-depleted T cells, or T cells provided the cDNA or gDNA that made up the material.

Germline V gene sequence: CDR1 ENHRY, CDR2 SYGVKD. V lost 4 bases to trimming and J lost 2 bases; unmatched junction nucleotides: 3. The CDR3 runs to 15 residues. How the authors handled the data: Reference gene primers were amplified, and this amplification served to estimate nucleated cell counts. Method: immunoSEQ multiplex PCR; TCRdb's copy keeps in-frame clones and lacks some. That table gives V, J and clone size, and the DNA gave D and trimming. The sample has 40,000 or so clones; about 82% are singletons. Specimen: peripheral blood. The chain employs TRBV10-3 and TRBJ2-2, with 8 bases that match TRBD1. This sequence was found in a man in his forties or fifties with active COVID-19. The CDR3 DNA follows: TGTGCCATCAGTGGGACAGGGATAAACACCGGGGAGCTGTTTTTT. Translated: CAISGTGINTGELFF.